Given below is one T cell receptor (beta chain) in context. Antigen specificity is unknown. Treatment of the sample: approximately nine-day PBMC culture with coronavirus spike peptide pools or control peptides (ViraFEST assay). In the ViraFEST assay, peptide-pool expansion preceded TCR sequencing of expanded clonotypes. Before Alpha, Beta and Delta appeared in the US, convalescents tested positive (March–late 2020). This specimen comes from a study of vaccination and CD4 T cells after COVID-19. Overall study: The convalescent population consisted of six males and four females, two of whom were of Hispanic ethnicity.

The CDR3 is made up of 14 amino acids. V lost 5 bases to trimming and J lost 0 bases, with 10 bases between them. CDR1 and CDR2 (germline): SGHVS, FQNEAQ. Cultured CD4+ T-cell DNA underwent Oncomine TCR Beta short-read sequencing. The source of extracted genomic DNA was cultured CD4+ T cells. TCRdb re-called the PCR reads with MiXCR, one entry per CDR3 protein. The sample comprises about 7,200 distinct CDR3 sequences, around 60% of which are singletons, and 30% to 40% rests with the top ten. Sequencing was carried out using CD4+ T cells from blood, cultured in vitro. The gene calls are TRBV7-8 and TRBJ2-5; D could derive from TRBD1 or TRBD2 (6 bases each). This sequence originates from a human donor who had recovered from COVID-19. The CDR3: CASSPGEDQETQYF. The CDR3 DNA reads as TGTGCCAGCAGCCCAGGGGAGGACCAAGAGACCCAGTACTTC. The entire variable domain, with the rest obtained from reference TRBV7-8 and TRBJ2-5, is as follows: GAGVSQSPRYKVAKRGQDVALRCDPISGHVSLFWYQQALGQGPEFLTYFQNEAQLDKSGLPSDRFFAERPEGSVSTLKIQRTQQEDSAVYLCASSPGEDQETQYFGPGTRLLVL.